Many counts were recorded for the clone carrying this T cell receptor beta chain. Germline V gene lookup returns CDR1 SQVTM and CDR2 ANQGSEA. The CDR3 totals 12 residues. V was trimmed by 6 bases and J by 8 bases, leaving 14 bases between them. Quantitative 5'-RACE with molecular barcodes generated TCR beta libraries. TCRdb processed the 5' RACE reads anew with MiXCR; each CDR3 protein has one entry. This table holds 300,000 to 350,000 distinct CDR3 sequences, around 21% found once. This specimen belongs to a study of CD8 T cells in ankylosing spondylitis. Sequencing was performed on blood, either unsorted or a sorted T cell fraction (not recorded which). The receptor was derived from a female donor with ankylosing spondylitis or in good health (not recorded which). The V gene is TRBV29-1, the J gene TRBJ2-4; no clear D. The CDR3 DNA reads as TGCAGCGTATGGGAATTCGGAGACATTCAGTACTTC. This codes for CSVWEFGDIQYF.